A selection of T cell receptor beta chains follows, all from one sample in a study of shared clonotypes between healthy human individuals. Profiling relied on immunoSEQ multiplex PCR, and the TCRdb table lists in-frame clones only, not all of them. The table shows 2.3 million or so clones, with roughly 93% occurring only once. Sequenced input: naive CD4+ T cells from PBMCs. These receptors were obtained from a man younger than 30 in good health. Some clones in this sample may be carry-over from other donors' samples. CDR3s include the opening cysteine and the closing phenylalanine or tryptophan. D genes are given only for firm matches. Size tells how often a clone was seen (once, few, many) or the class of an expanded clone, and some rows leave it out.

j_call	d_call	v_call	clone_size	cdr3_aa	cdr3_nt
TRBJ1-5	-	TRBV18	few	CASSPQGHQPQHF	TGTGCCAGCTCACCACAGGGTCATCAGCCCCAGCATTTT
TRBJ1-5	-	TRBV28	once	CASSLTDGQSNQPQHF	TGTGCCAGCAGTTTAACAGACGGACAGAGCAATCAGCCCCAGCATTTT
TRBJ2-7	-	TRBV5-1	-	CASSLEALSYEQYF	TGCGCCAGCAGCTTGGAGGCGCTTTCCTACGAGCAGTACTTC
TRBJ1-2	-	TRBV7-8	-	CASSLGLLGDGYTF	TGTGCCAGCAGCTTAGGATTGCTGGGGGATGGCTACACCTTC
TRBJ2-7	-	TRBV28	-	CASSVGWDYEQYF	TGTGCCAGCAGCGTGGGGTGGGATTACGAGCAGTACTTC
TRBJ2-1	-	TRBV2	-	CASRPGWGYNEQFF	TGTGCCAGCAGGCCTGGATGGGGTTACAATGAGCAGTTCTTC
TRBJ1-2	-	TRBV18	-	CASSPQSRYGYTF	TGTGCCAGCTCACCACAGAGCCGATATGGCTACACCTTC
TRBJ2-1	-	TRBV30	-	CAWSLDNEQFF	TGTGCCTGGAGTCTAGACAATGAGCAGTTCTTC
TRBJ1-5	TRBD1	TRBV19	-	CASRSQGIQPQHF	TGTGCCAGTAGGTCACAGGGGATCCAGCCCCAGCATTTT
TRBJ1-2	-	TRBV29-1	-	CSVGSSILYGYTF	TGCAGCGTGGGTTCCAGTATCCTCTATGGCTACACCTTC
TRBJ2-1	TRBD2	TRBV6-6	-	CASRVGLAGYNEQFF	TGTGCCAGCAGAGTGGGGCTAGCGGGCTACAATGAGCAGTTCTTC
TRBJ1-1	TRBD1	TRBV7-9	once	CASRGQGAISTEAFF	TGTGCCAGCAGGGGACAGGGGGCGATTAGCACTGAAGCTTTCTTT
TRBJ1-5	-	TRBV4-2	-	CASSLDGNQPQHF	TGTGCCAGCAGCCTCGACGGGAATCAGCCCCAGCATTTT
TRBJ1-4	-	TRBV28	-	CASSYQTGGSEKLFF	TGTGCCAGCAGTTACCAGACAGGCGGAAGTGAAAAACTGTTTTTT
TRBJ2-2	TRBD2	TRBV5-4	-	CASSIPGTSGANTGELFF	TGTGCCAGCAGCATTCCGGGGACTAGCGGAGCGAACACCGGGGAGCTGTTTTTT
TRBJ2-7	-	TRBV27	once	CASSFGGTYEQYF	TGTGCCAGCAGTTTTGGAGGGACCTACGAGCAGTACTTC
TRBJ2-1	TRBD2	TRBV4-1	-	CASSQGLAGSYNEQFF	TGCGCCAGCAGCCAAGGACTAGCGGGATCCTACAATGAGCAGTTCTTC
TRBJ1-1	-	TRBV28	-	CASNLGGNTEAFF	TGTGCCAGCAATTTGGGGGGGAACACTGAAGCTTTCTTT
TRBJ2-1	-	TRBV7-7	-	CASSLGRDDEQFF	TGTGCCAGCAGCTTGGGCAGGGATGATGAGCAGTTCTTC
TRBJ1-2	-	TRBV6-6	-	CASRRGADLKVYGYTF	TGTGCCAGCAGACGCGGGGCCGACCTTAAGGTCTATGGCTACACCTTC
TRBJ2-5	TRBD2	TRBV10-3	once	CAISESFGTSGRTKETQYF	TGTGCCATCAGTGAGTCGTTTGGGACTAGCGGGAGAACGAAAGAGACCCAGTACTTC
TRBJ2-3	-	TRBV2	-	CASSRGSDTQYF	TGTGCCAGCAGTCGGGGGTCAGATACGCAGTATTTT